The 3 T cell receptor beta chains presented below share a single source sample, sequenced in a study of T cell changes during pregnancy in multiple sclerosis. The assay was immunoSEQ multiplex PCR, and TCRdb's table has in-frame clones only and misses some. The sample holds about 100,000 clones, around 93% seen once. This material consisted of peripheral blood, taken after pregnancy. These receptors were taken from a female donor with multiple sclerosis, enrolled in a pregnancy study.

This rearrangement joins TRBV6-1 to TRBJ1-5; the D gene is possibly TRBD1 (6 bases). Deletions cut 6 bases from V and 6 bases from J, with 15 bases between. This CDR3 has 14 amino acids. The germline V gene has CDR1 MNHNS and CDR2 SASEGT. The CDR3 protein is CASRDTGYRQPQHF. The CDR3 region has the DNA TGTGCCAGCAGAGATACAGGGTATCGTCAGCCCCAGCATTTT.

The DNA for the CDR3 is TGTGCCAGCTCACCACCGGGACTTGAAGCTTTCTTT. It translates to CASSPPGLEAFF. This sequence joins TRBV18 and TRBJ1-1, with TRBD1 as a possible D gene (5 bases). V lost 0 bases to trimming and J lost 7 bases, with 6 bases between them. This CDR3 contains 12 residues. Germline loops: CDR1 KGHSH, CDR2 LQKENI.

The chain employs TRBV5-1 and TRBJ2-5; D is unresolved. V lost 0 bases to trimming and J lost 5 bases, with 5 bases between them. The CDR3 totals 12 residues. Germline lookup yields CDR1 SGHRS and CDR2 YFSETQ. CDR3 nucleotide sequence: TGCGCCAGCAGCTTGGCCCCGGAGACCCAGTACTTC. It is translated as CASSLAPETQYF.